The T cell receptor (beta chain) under discussion was sequenced for a study of shared clonotypes between healthy human individuals. Turning to the study itself: Used for every donor were three CD4 naive, three CD4 memory, two CD8 naive and one CD8 memory plate.

As for this clone: The antigen remains unidentified.

This CDR3 region has 16 residues. Trimming shortened V by 1 base and J by 2 bases, and 13 bases separated the two germline ends. The V gene's germline CDR1 is SGHTA and CDR2 FQGNSA. Broader study findings: Roughly 4.6% of naive CD4 clonotypes were common to several donors. Researchers sampled blood only, noting tissue repertoires likely differ.

Across several immunoSEQ plates, the genomic DNA of each subset was split evenly. Clones were read by immunoSEQ multiplex PCR, and TCRdb kept only the in-frame ones, dropping some. The sample contains some 1 million clones, more than 65% of which appear only once. This clonotype originated in a man in his late teens or twenties in good health. The J gene is TRBJ2-3, the V gene TRBV7-2; the D is unclear. The specimen was memory CD4+ T cells sorted from blood. Subset given: CD45RA-negative fraction. The CDR3 nucleotides are TGTGCCAGCAGCTTAGGCACGAGTTGGGTCACAGATACGCAGTATTTT. Translated: CASSLGTSWVTDTQYF.